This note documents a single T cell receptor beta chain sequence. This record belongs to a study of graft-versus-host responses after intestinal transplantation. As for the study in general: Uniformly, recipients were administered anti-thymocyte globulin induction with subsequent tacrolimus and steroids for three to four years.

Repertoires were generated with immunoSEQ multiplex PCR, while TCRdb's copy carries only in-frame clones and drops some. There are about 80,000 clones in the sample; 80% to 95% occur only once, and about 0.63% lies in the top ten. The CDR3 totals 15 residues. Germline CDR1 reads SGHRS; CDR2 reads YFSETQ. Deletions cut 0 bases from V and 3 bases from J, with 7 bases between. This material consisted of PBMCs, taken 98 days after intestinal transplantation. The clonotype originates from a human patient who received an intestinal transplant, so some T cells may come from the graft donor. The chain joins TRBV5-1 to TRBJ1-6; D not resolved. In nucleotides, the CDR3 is TGCGCCAGCAGCTTGGACGGCTACTATAATTCACCCCTCCACTTT. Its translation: CASSLDGYYNSPLHF.